A selection of T cell receptor beta chains follows, all from one sample in a study of cytomegalovirus exposure and HLA in healthy donors. Sequencing used immunoSEQ multiplex PCR; TCRdb keeps in-frame clones, though not all of them. The table records 35,000 to 40,000 clones, about 66% of them present only once. The specimen sequenced was PBMCs. The origin of the receptors is a man between 50 and 59 years old in good health and CMV-seropositive. Both conserved end residues are trimmed from each CDR3. The order of the fields is V gene, CDR3 length, J gene, CDR3 protein.

v_call: TRBV4-1
cdr3_length: 13
j_call: TRBJ2-1
cdr3_aa: ASSPSEASYNEQF

v_call: TRBV11-3
cdr3_length: 12
j_call: TRBJ2-7
cdr3_aa: ASSPGPLDYEQY

v_call: TRBV7-8
cdr3_length: 14
j_call: TRBJ2-1
cdr3_aa: ASSSNRVPSYNEQF

v_call: TRBV5-4
cdr3_length: 13
j_call: TRBJ2-3
cdr3_aa: ASSLDRGLTDTQY

v_call: TRBV7-2
cdr3_length: 14
j_call: TRBJ2-5
cdr3_aa: ASSSPSGGRQETQY

v_call: TRBV28
cdr3_length: 12
j_call: TRBJ1-5
cdr3_aa: ASSLYRGLQPQH

v_call: TRBV4-2
cdr3_length: 13
j_call: TRBJ1-1
cdr3_aa: ASSQGHSMNTEAF

v_call: TRBV9
cdr3_length: 11
j_call: TRBJ2-5
cdr3_aa: ASSAWSGETQY

v_call: TRBV29-1
cdr3_length: 9
j_call: TRBJ1-2
cdr3_aa: SVQGLYGYT

v_call: TRBV6-6
cdr3_length: 13
j_call: TRBJ1-3
cdr3_aa: ASSSSRGPGNTIY

v_call: TRBV29-1
cdr3_length: 10
j_call: TRBJ1-1
cdr3_aa: SVASGSTQAF

v_call: TRBV6-5
cdr3_length: 11
j_call: TRBJ2-3
cdr3_aa: ASSGLAGDTQY

v_call: TRBV9
cdr3_length: 13
j_call: TRBJ1-6
cdr3_aa: AESGEWAYNSPLH

v_call: TRBV28
cdr3_length: 14
j_call: TRBJ1-5
cdr3_aa: ASSRGGRGSNQPQH

v_call: TRBV18
cdr3_length: 13
j_call: TRBJ1-2
cdr3_aa: ASSPQSGRENGYT

v_call: TRBV9
cdr3_length: 13
j_call: TRBJ1-4
cdr3_aa: ASSARGEINEKLF

v_call: TRBV10-3
cdr3_length: 9
j_call: TRBJ2-3
cdr3_aa: AISGSDTQY

v_call: TRBV9
cdr3_length: 13
j_call: TRBJ2-7
cdr3_aa: ASSEGLAGSYEQY

v_call: TRBV18
cdr3_length: 12
j_call: TRBJ2-7
cdr3_aa: ASSSGQSSYEQY

v_call: TRBV5-6
cdr3_length: 16
j_call: TRBJ1-6
cdr3_aa: ASSSDRGRRSYNSPLH

v_call: TRBV7-6
cdr3_length: 12
j_call: TRBJ2-1
cdr3_aa: ASSLVAGRNEQF

v_call: TRBV5-1
cdr3_length: 14
j_call: TRBJ1-6
cdr3_aa: ASSFFPGQGDSPLH

v_call: TRBV7-2
cdr3_length: 11
j_call: TRBJ2-5
cdr3_aa: ASSRSGAETQY

v_call: TRBV5-4
cdr3_length: 12
j_call: TRBJ1-1
cdr3_aa: ASSLQGVNTEAF

v_call: TRBV10-3
cdr3_length: 11
j_call: TRBJ2-2
cdr3_aa: AIKDSNTGELF

v_call: TRBV6-5
cdr3_length: 12
j_call: TRBJ2-2
cdr3_aa: ASSYGAATGELF

v_call: TRBV7-2
cdr3_length: 10
j_call: TRBJ2-7
cdr3_aa: ASSGGGYEQY

v_call: TRBV25-1
cdr3_length: 14
j_call: TRBJ2-5
cdr3_aa: ASSISRVLGGETQY

v_call: TRBV5-4
cdr3_length: 12
j_call: TRBJ1-1
cdr3_aa: ASSFDRSNTEAF

v_call: TRBV19
cdr3_length: 14
j_call: TRBJ1-2
cdr3_aa: ASSKTGTGRDYGYT

v_call: TRBV23-1
cdr3_length: 13
j_call: TRBJ2-7
cdr3_aa: ASSQSAGVVYEQY

v_call: TRBV21-1
cdr3_length: 13
j_call: TRBJ2-7
cdr3_aa: ASSAHGTGGGEQY

v_call: TRBV6-1
cdr3_length: 16
j_call: TRBJ1-2
cdr3_aa: ASSEFILVTGIFRGYT

v_call: TRBV5-1
cdr3_length: 12
j_call: TRBJ2-1
cdr3_aa: ASSLEDFRAEQF

v_call: TRBV7-2
cdr3_length: 13
j_call: TRBJ1-5
cdr3_aa: ASSLDFRLGQPQH

v_call: TRBV19
cdr3_length: 17
j_call: TRBJ2-4
cdr3_aa: ASSISRGGGLIAKNIQY

v_call: TRBV11-2
cdr3_length: 12
j_call: TRBJ2-3
cdr3_aa: ASRLPGSTDTQY

v_call: TRBV5-1
cdr3_length: 13
j_call: TRBJ2-2
cdr3_aa: ASSLVAQGTGELF

v_call: TRBV6-1
cdr3_length: 12
j_call: TRBJ2-6
cdr3_aa: ASIGTGRANVLT

v_call: TRBV7-3
cdr3_length: 13
j_call: TRBJ2-1
cdr3_aa: ASSLQESSYNEQF

v_call: TRBV6-6
cdr3_length: 14
j_call: TRBJ2-6
cdr3_aa: ASSQTGGTGANVLT

v_call: TRBV2
cdr3_length: 13
j_call: TRBJ1-5
cdr3_aa: ASSPSGRSNQPQH

v_call: TRBV19
cdr3_length: 11
j_call: TRBJ1-2
cdr3_aa: ASSQQVYYGYT

v_call: TRBV4-3
cdr3_length: 15
j_call: TRBJ1-5
cdr3_aa: ASSQEIDGGAGRPQH

v_call: TRBV2
cdr3_length: 10
j_call: TRBJ2-7
cdr3_aa: ASSAKHYEQY

v_call: TRBV11-2
cdr3_length: 18
j_call: TRBJ2-3
cdr3_aa: ASSLDPTTERGAVRGTQY

v_call: TRBV7-8
cdr3_length: 14
j_call: TRBJ2-7
cdr3_aa: ASRRTSGGELYEQY

v_call: TRBV29-1
cdr3_length: 11
j_call: TRBJ1-4
cdr3_aa: SVLQGEGEKLF

v_call: TRBV9
cdr3_length: 12
j_call: TRBJ2-5
cdr3_aa: ASSLGLDQETQY

v_call: TRBV28
cdr3_length: 12
j_call: TRBJ1-6
cdr3_aa: ASSEDRNNSPLH

v_call: TRBV6-5
cdr3_length: 13
j_call: TRBJ1-2
cdr3_aa: ASSPGDRGIGGYT